These 23 T cell receptor beta chains came from one sample sequenced in a study of shared clonotypes between healthy human individuals (dated by TCRdb to the early 2020s). The receptor library was made with the immunoSEQ multiplex PCR assay. The immuneACCESS repertoire file appears here via TCRdb, limited to in-frame rearrangements. These files lack a portion of the clones; in checked studies, under half of the deficit traces to unresolved V genes, and the cause of the others is not known. The sample table records 2 million to 2.5 million clones; 95% of these occur just once. The ten largest clones capture 0.13% of the sample. The sequenced sample consisted of naive CD4+ T cells sorted from blood. This specimen's cell subset or site label, interpreted: CD45RA+ positively selected. These receptors were collected from a young man in good health.

The V gene is TRBV18, the J gene TRBJ1-1; D uncertain. Germline CDR1 is KGHSH and CDR2 is LQKENI. The CDR3 runs 15 residues. V shed 1 base and J shed 1 base, with 10 bases lying between them. CDR3 in amino acids: CASSPLPGENTEAFF. The CDR3, as DNA: TGTGCCAGCTCACCACTTCCAGGCGAGAACACTGAAGCTTTCTTT.

The V and J genes are TRBV10-3 and TRBJ1-2; no definite D call. The CDR3 is 14 residues long. Germline V lookup: CDR1 ENHRY, CDR2 SYGVKD. V was shortened by 3 bases and J by 2 bases, with 10 bases between the two germline ends. The CDR3 loop reads CAISEGRRNYGYTF. The CDR3 bases are TGTGCCATCAGTGAAGGCAGGCGAAACTATGGCTACACCTTC.

Turning to this clone: This sample also contains other DNA sequences that code for the same CDR3. V gene TRBV10-3 combines with J gene TRBJ2-5; D is possibly TRBD1 (8 bases). Looked up from germline, CDR1 is ENHRY and CDR2 is SYGVKD. The V gene lost 2 bases and the J gene lost 5 bases, with 12 bases spanning the gap. The CDR3 spans 14 residues. As DNA, the CDR3 is TGTGCCATCAGTGAGGGACAGGGAGGGGAGACCCAGTACTTC. Residues: CAISEGQGGETQYF.

The table lists this clone with a count of one. The V gene is TRBV11-3, the J gene TRBJ2-3; either TRBD1 or TRBD2 may fit D (5 bases each). Germline V lookup: CDR1 SGHNT, CDR2 YENEEA. The V end was cut by 4 bases, the J end by 2 bases, with 19 bases between. The CDR3 is made up of 17 amino acids. CDR3: CASSSWDLGLFTDTQYF. In DNA, the CDR3 is TGTGCCAGCAGCTCCTGGGACCTCGGGCTCTTCACAGATACGCAGTATTTT.

The CDR3 region has the DNA TGTGCCAGCAGATTAGCGGGGGGGGCAGATACGCAGTATTTT. Protein product: CASRLAGGADTQYF. This chain links TRBV5-4 with TRBJ2-3, with 11 bases fitting TRBD2. The length of the CDR3 is 14 residues. With 5 bases clipped from V and 4 bases from J, the junction kept 3 bases outside the gene matches. Germline V lookup: CDR1 SGHNT, CDR2 YYREEE (reference sequence).

The rearrangement uses TRBV6-1 and TRBJ2-1; a possible D gene is TRBD2 (5 bases). Trimming took 3 bases from V and 7 from J, leaving 13 bases between them. From germline, CDR1 is MNHNS and CDR2 SASEGT. There are 14 residues in the CDR3. In DNA, the CDR3 is TGTGCCAGCAGTGACCGGGATTACCGTAATGAGCAGTTCTTC. Amino acids: CASSDRDYRNEQFF.

V gene TRBV10-3 combines with J gene TRBJ2-4; possible D gene TRBD1, 6 bases. The germline V gene has CDR1 ENHRY and CDR2 SYGVKD. The CDR3 has 15 amino acids. The V end lost 3 bases, the J end lost 5 bases, and 14 bases lay between the germline ends. The CDR3: CAISDSNREQNIQYF. CDR3 coding DNA: TGTGCCATCAGTGATTCCAACAGGGAGCAAAACATTCAGTACTTC.

This sequence joins TRBV6-5 and TRBJ2-5; 7 bases map to TRBD1. Germline-derived CDR1 and CDR2 are MNHEY and SVGAGI. The CDR3 totals 14 residues. With 5 bases clipped from V and 3 bases from J, the junction kept 6 bases outside the gene matches. DNA of the CDR3: TGTGCCAGCAGTGCCCCTCAGGGGGAAGAGACCCAGTACTTC. Amino acid sequence: CASSAPQGEETQYF.

This rearrangement joins TRBV7-2 to TRBJ2-2; 9 nucleotides align to TRBD2. Trimming took 1 base from V and 3 from J; bases not matched to a gene: 0. Germline V gene sequence: CDR1 SGHTA, CDR2 FQGNSA. This CDR3 is 15 amino acids long. The CDR3 DNA follows: TGTGCCAGCAGCTTAGGCGGGAGGGACACCGGGGAGCTGTTTTTT. The encoded protein is CASSLGGRDTGELFF.

This clone was counted a single time. The chain links TRBV5-1 to TRBJ2-7; TRBD2 matches at 7 bases. The CDR3 extends over 15 amino acids. J lost 3 bases, V lost 5 bases, and 11 bases had no gene match. Germline assignment: CDR1 SGHRS and CDR2 YFSETQ. This CDR3 reads CASSSVRGGVYEQYF. The CDR3 DNA reads TGCGCCAGCAGTTCCGTCCGCGGGGGAGTCTACGAGCAGTACTTC.

This chain links TRBV20-1 with TRBJ2-7; perhaps TRBD1 as D (6 bases). This CDR3 has 11 amino acids. Germline V gives CDR1 DFQATT, CDR2 SNEGSKA (reference sequence). Trimming shortened V by 5 bases and J by 6 bases, and 11 bases separated the two germline ends. CDR3: CSARDTGEQYF. The DNA for the CDR3 is TGCAGTGCTCGGGACACCGGCGAGCAGTACTTC.

The genes are TRBV15 and TRBJ1-2, with 7 bases aligning to TRBD1. V lost 9 bases to trimming and J lost 10 bases; unmatched junction nucleotides: 14. Per the germline V gene, CDR1 is LNHNV and CDR2 is YYDKDF (reference sequence). The CDR3 extends over 13 amino acids. In nucleotides, the CDR3 is TGTGCCACAGCCCCGGGACAGCGCCCCCCCTACACCTTC. Its translation: CATAPGQRPPYTF.

In this sample, this clone turned up once. This chain joins TRBV7-8 and TRBJ2-1; 11 bases are shared with TRBD1. CDR1 is SGHVS, CDR2 FQNEAQ, per germline. Germline trimming cut 4 bases from V and 12 bases from J; bases unmatched to any gene: 8. CDR3 size: 14 residues. The chain's CDR3 is CASSYGQGALRQFF. CDR3 DNA sequence: TGTGCCAGCAGCTATGGACAGGGGGCGTTAAGGCAGTTCTTC.

In this sample, this clone turned up once. An end of the junction differs from the germline gene, which may be a read error. The rearrangement uses TRBV2 and TRBJ1-2; 7 bases match TRBD1. This CDR3 is 14 amino acids long. Germline CDR1 SNHLY, CDR2 FYNNEI. CDR3 amino acids: CASREDREYYGYTF. For the CDR3, the DNA is TGTGCCAGCAGGGAAGACAGGGAATACTATGGCTACACCTTC.

V usage is TRBV18 and J usage is TRBJ2-5; D is perhaps TRBD2 (6 bases). The V and J ends lost 3 bases and 3 bases respectively, with 11 bases between them. The CDR3 has 14 residues. Germline CDR1 and CDR2: KGHSH and LQKENI. The CDR3 here is CASSPGLMEETQYF. The CDR3 DNA is TGTGCCAGCTCACCGGGACTGATGGAAGAGACCCAGTACTTC. Looking up the rest from reference TRBV18 and TRBJ2-5 gives the full variable domain: NAGVMQNPRHLVRRRGQEARLRCSPMKGHSHVYWYRQLPEEGLKFMVYLQKENIIDESGMPKERFSAEFPKEGPSILRIQQVVRGDSAAYFCASSPGLMEETQYFGPGTRLLVL.

The V and J genes are TRBV18 and TRBJ2-1; the match to TRBD2 covers 7 bases. Germline values: CDR1 KGHSH, CDR2 LQKENI. V lost 0 bases and J lost 2; bases outside the gene matches: 7. The CDR3 spans 17 residues. CDR3 DNA sequence: TGTGCCAGCTCACCACCGATGACTAGCCGGACCTACAATGAGCAGTTCTTC. Its translation: CASSPPMTSRTYNEQFF.

This clone showed up just once. The chain is built from TRBV5-1 and TRBJ1-6; D possibly corresponds to TRBD1 (6 bases). Germline V gives CDR1 SGHRS, CDR2 YFSETQ. CDR3 length: 15 amino acids. Deletions cut 1 base from V and 10 bases from J, with 15 bases between. The CDR3, as DNA: TGCGCCAGCAGCTTGTCCACAGGGTTTGAGTCACCCCTCCACTTT. It is translated as CASSLSTGFESPLHF.

In the case of this clone: The sample carries other DNA sequences with the same CDR3. The chain combines TRBV6-1 with TRBJ1-4, with a tentative D call TRBD1 (5 bases). V shed 6 bases and J shed 1 base, with 9 bases lying between them. Per the germline V gene, CDR1 is MNHNS and CDR2 is SASEGT. This CDR3 region has 14 residues. The CDR3, as DNA: TGTGCCAGCAGAGGGCAGGGAACTAATGAAAAACTGTTTTTT. Its translation is CASRGQGTNEKLFF.

The chain carries TRBV30 and TRBJ1-2; D is possibly TRBD1 (6 bases). Germline V gives CDR1 GTSNPN, CDR2 SVGIG (reference sequence). CDR3 size: 15 residues. The germline V and J ends were trimmed by 0 bases and 4 bases, with 15 bases remaining between them. CDR3 sequence: CAWSVEGVRIYGYTF. CDR3 nucleotides: TGTGCCTGGAGTGTAGAGGGGGTGCGTATCTATGGCTACACCTTC.

The gene calls are TRBV7-2 and TRBJ2-7; 14 bases are a match to TRBD2. V shed 5 bases and J 4 bases; nucleotides not matched to a gene: 10. The length of the CDR3 is 17 residues. Germline V gene sequence: CDR1 SGHTA, CDR2 FQGNSA. The CDR3 DNA reads TGTGCCAGCAGCCGAAACCCGACTAGCGGGGGGGCATACGAGCAGTACTTC. Translation: CASSRNPTSGGAYEQYF. Based on the CDR3 plus reference TRBV7-2 and TRBJ2-7, the full variable domain is GAGVSQSPSNKVTEKGKDVELRCDPISGHTALYWYRQSLGQGLEFLIYFQGNSAPDKSGLPSDRFSAERTGGSVSTLTIQRTQQEDSAVYLCASSRNPTSGGAYEQYFGPGTRLTVT.

This chain joins TRBV6-5 and TRBJ1-6; 9 bases map to TRBD1. The CDR3 covers 14 residues. Germline CDR1 and CDR2: MNHEY and SVGAGI. The trim removed 1 base at V and 8 bases at J, leaving 0 bases unmatched. The CDR3: CASSYWTGDSPLHF. The CDR3 DNA is TGTGCCAGCAGTTACTGGACAGGGGATTCACCCCTCCACTTT.

The rearrangement joins TRBV5-1 to TRBJ2-5; D remains unclear. The CDR3 runs to 17 residues. V shed 1 base and J shed 2 bases, with 18 bases lying between them. The germline V gene has CDR1 SGHRS and CDR2 YFSETQ. CDR3 DNA: TGCGCCAGCAGCTTGCCCCCCGCGGTATGGGTACAAGAGACCCAGTACTTC. Its protein product is CASSLPPAVWVQETQYF.

The rearrangement uses TRBV7-2 and TRBJ1-1; a possible D gene is TRBD1 (6 bases). The V and J ends lost 5 bases and 5 bases respectively, with 15 bases between them. The CDR3 is made up of 14 amino acids. From germline, CDR1 is SGHTA and CDR2 FQGNSA. This chain's CDR3 is CASSPLGGITEAFF. The CDR3 coding sequence is TGTGCCAGCAGCCCGCTGGGGGGCATAACTGAAGCTTTCTTT. Full variable domain (missing parts from reference TRBV7-2 and TRBJ1-1): GAGVSQSPSNKVTEKGKDVELRCDPISGHTALYWYRQSLGQGLEFLIYFQGNSAPDKSGLPSDRFSAERTGGSVSTLTIQRTQQEDSAVYLCASSPLGGITEAFFGQGTRLTVV.